This T cell receptor beta chain was profiled in a study of cytomegalovirus exposure and HLA in healthy donors. Study information: The roughly 100 million unique TCR beta sequences, from about 170 million T cells, were found by an earlier analysis.

The ends were cut back, 1 base at V and 1 base at J, with 8 bases in the middle. Germline V lookup: CDR1 SGHDT, CDR2 YYEEEE. The CDR3 has 15 amino acids. Study conclusions and caveats: The study recorded fewer than 200 TCR beta chains that were cytomegalovirus-associated. One variant, a missense change in DCLRE1C, was linked in a later analysis to TCR beta V- and J-gene trimming. Solely CMV serostatus was available to characterize immune exposure.

Regarding this clone: The antigen is not known.

The PCR was carried out with 60 Vbeta primers and 13 Jbeta primers. The data were produced by immunoSEQ multiplex PCR, yet TCRdb's version contains in-frame clones alone and is incomplete. The sample contains 90,000 to 150,000 clones, roughly 14% of which appear only once. The sequenced sample was PBMCs. The receptor comes from a woman between 18 and 29 years old in good health and CMV-seronegative. V usage is TRBV5-6 and J usage is TRBJ2-2, with D uncertain. The CDR3 protein is CASSLFGQNTGELFF. The CDR3 DNA sequence: TGTGCCAGCAGCTTGTTTGGGCAGAACACCGGGGAGCTGTTTTTT.